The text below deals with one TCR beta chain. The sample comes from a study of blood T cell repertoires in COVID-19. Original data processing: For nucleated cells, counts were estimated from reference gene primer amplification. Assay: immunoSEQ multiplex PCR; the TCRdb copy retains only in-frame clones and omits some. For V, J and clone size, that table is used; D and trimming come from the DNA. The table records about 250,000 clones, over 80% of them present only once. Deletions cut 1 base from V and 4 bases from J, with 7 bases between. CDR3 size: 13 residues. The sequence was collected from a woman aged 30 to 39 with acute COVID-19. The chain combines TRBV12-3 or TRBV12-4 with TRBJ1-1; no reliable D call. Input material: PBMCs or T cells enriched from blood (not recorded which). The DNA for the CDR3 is TGTGCCAGCAGTTTAGGAGTAATCACTGAAGCTTTCTTT. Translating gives CASSLGVITEAFF.